This TCR beta chain stems from a study of cytomegalovirus exposure and HLA in healthy donors. This CDR3 region has 14 residues. Trimming took 4 bases from V and 0 from J, leaving 8 bases between them. From germline, CDR1 is LNHDA and CDR2 SQIVND (reference sequence). Repertoires were generated with immunoSEQ multiplex PCR, while TCRdb's copy carries only in-frame clones and drops some. Among 120,000 or so clones, approximately 89% were seen once, and the ten largest hold 1% to 1.4%. For this clone: Its antigen is not identified.

Findings and caveats of the study: Later, an analysis found that TCR clusters from the first cohort tended to co-occur in the 90 to 150 validation repertoires.

The source material was PBMCs. This receptor was obtained from a woman under 30 in good health and CMV-seronegative. This chain uses TRBV19 with TRBJ2-3; TRBD2 might be the D (5 bases). The CDR3 loop is CASSTADSTDTQYF. The CDR3 DNA reads TGTGCCAGTAGTACAGCGGATAGCACAGATACGCAGTATTTT.